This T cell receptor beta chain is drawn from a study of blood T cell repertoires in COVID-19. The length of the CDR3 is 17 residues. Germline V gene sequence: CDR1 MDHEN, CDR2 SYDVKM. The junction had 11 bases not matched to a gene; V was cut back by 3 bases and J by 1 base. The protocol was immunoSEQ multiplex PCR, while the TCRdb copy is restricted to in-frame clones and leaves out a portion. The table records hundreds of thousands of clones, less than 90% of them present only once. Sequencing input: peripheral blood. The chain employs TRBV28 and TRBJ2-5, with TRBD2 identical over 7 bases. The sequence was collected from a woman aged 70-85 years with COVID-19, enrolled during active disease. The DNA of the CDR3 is TGTGCCAGCAGTTTGATCACGTGGGAGGGGCCCCAAGAGACCCAGTACTTC. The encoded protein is CASSLITWEGPQETQYF.